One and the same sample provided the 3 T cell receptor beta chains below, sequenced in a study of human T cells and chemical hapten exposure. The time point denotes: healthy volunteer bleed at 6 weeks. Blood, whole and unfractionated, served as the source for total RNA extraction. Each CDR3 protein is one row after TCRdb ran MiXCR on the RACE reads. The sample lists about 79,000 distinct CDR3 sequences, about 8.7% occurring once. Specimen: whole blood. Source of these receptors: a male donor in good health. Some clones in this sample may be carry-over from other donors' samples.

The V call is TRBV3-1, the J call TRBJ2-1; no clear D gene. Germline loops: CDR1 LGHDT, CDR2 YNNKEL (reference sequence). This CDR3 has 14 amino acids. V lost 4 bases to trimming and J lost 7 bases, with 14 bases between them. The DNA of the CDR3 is TGTGCCAGCAGCCTTCCACGCAGGTGGAATGAGCAGTTCTTC. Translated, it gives CASSLPRRWNEQFF.

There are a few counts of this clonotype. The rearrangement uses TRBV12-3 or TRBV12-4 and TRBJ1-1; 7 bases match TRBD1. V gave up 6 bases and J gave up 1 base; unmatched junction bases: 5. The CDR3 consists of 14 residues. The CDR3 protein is CASRHRGQNTEAFF. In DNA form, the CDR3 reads TGTGCCAGCAGGCACAGGGGACAGAACACTGAAGCTTTCTTT.

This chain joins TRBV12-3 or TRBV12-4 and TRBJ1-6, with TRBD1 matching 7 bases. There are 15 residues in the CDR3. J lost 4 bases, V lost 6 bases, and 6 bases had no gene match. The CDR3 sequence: CASSPDRRYNSPLHF. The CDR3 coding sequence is TGTGCCAGCAGCCCGGACAGGAGATATAATTCACCCCTCCACTTT.